The text below deals with one T cell receptor beta chain. No antigen is known for it. This sample was taken from a study of CD8+ T cells in alopecia areata. Study context: Those patients who were treated received oral tofacitinib, which was given at 5 to 10 mg twice daily for moderate-to-severe alopecia areata. For 6 to 18 months, tofacitinib was taken, and 6 months off drug followed. Whole-study results and caveats: Scalp and blood samples kept many expanded lesional clones throughout tofacitinib.

Extracted RNA was reverse transcribed into cDNA, the sequencing template. Only in-frame clones appear in the TCRdb table, and some are missing; sequencing was by immunoSEQ multiplex PCR. The table shows 200,000 to 250,000 clones, with more than 60% occurring only once. Treatment in this sample: oral pan-JAK inhibitor, 5-10 mg twice daily. The sequence was collected from a human donor with alopecia areata. This sample comprised CD4+ T cells sorted from blood, obtained at approximately week 44, from a patient treated with tofacitinib.

The CDR3 is CASSSNPGLGTDTQYF. CDR3 sequence (DNA): TGTGCCAGCAGCTCTAACCCGGGACTTGGCACAGATACGCAGTATTTT. The chain carries TRBV7-3 and TRBJ2-3; maybe TRBD2 (6 bases). The V end lost 4 bases, the J end lost 1 base, and 15 bases lay between the germline ends. CDR3 length equals 16 residues. Germline V gene sequence: CDR1 SGHTA, CDR2 FQGTGA.